A selection of T cell receptor beta chains follows, all from one sample in a study of CD8 T cells in ankylosing spondylitis. In TCRdb, the 5' RACE reads were re-called with MiXCR into one record per CDR3 protein. The table shows some 300,000 distinct CDR3 sequences, with roughly 20% occurring only once. Sample: blood, either unsorted or a sorted T cell fraction (not recorded which). The receptors here all came from a female donor with ankylosing spondylitis or in good health (not recorded which). The CDR3 runs from the conserved cysteine through the conserved F or W. A D gene is named only where the DNA matches it firmly. Only some rows state a clone size, as once, few, many or a class for expanded clones.

cdr3_nt: TGTGCCAGCAGTTACACAGGACAGGGGTTCCACGAGCAGTACTTC; cdr3_aa: CASSYTGQGFHEQYF; v_call: TRBV6-6; j_call: TRBJ2-7; clone_size: NA; d_call: TRBD1
cdr3_nt: TGTGCCAGCAGCCCAAAGAGCGGCCAAGAGACCCAGTACTTC; cdr3_aa: CASSPKSGQETQYF; v_call: TRBV7-2; j_call: TRBJ2-5; clone_size: NA; d_call: NA
cdr3_nt: TGCAGTGCTAGACATATCCACCTCGACGAGGACCGAGTTAGGAACACCATATATTTT; cdr3_aa: CSARHIHLDEDRVRNTIYF; v_call: TRBV20-1; j_call: TRBJ1-3; clone_size: few; d_call: NA
cdr3_nt: TGCAGCGTTCGGGGAGGACTAGCGGGAGACAATGAGCAGTTCTTC; cdr3_aa: CSVRGGLAGDNEQFF; v_call: TRBV29-1; j_call: TRBJ2-1; clone_size: few; d_call: TRBD2
cdr3_nt: TGCGCCAGCAGCCTCACGGGACTAGTCACAGATACGCAGTATTTT; cdr3_aa: CASSLTGLVTDTQYF; v_call: TRBV5-1; j_call: TRBJ2-3; clone_size: NA; d_call: TRBD2
cdr3_nt: TGTGCCAGCAGCCAAGGAGTGGATACGCAGTATTTT; cdr3_aa: CASSQGVDTQYF; v_call: TRBV14; j_call: TRBJ2-3; clone_size: NA; d_call: NA
cdr3_nt: TGTGCCAGCAGTAGGGACAGCCAGCTTAACTATGGCTACACCTTC; cdr3_aa: CASSRDSQLNYGYTF; v_call: TRBV12-3/TRBV12-4; j_call: TRBJ1-2; clone_size: few; d_call: TRBD1
cdr3_nt: TGTGCCAGCAGCCTCCACATGGGGGAGACCCAGTACTTC; cdr3_aa: CASSLHMGETQYF; v_call: TRBV12-3/TRBV12-4; j_call: TRBJ2-5; clone_size: many; d_call: NA
cdr3_nt: TGCAGTGCTAGGGGGGTGGGGGGCTCCTACAATGAGCAGTTCTTC; cdr3_aa: CSARGVGGSYNEQFF; v_call: TRBV20-1; j_call: TRBJ2-1; clone_size: NA; d_call: NA
cdr3_nt: TGTGCCAGCAGCCTCGGACTAGCGATCAGCTCCTACGAGCAGTACTTC; cdr3_aa: CASSLGLAISSYEQYF; v_call: TRBV3-1; j_call: TRBJ2-7; clone_size: many; d_call: TRBD2
cdr3_nt: TGCGCCAGCAGCCAAGTGAGCGGGATAATAAATGAGCAGTTCTTC; cdr3_aa: CASSQVSGIINEQFF; v_call: TRBV4-3; j_call: TRBJ2-1; clone_size: NA; d_call: TRBD2
cdr3_nt: TGTGCCAGCAGTGGAACTCCGCGTAATGAGCAGTTCTTC; cdr3_aa: CASSGTPRNEQFF; v_call: TRBV6-1; j_call: TRBJ2-1; clone_size: once; d_call: NA